The next 25 T cell receptor beta chains were all read from a single sample in a study of cytotoxic CD8 clonotypes in ibrutinib-treated CLL. Clones were sequenced by immunoSEQ multiplex PCR, and TCRdb holds only the in-frame ones, with some missing. The sample gives 200,000 or so clones, over 65% of which show up once; about 6.2% is in the top ten. The sequencing here drew on PBMCs, taken after 12 months of ibrutinib treatment. All receptors derive from a human donor with chronic lymphocytic leukemia.

The rearrangement joins TRBV14 to TRBJ1-1; D is perhaps TRBD1 (5 bases). V was shortened by 4 bases and J by 3 bases, with 9 bases between the two germline ends. Germline V gene data show CDR1 as SGHDN and CDR2 as FVKESK. The CDR3 has 13 amino acids. CDR3 residues: CASSPWGYTEAFF. CDR3 coding DNA: TGTGCCAGCAGCCCTTGGGGGTACACTGAAGCTTTCTTT. Full variable domain (outside the CDR3, taken from reference TRBV14 and TRBJ1-1): EAGVTQFPSHSVIEKGQTVTLRCDPISGHDNLYWYRRVMGKEIKFLLHFVKESKQDESGMPNNRFLAERTGGTYSTLKVQPAELEDSGVYFCASSPWGYTEAFFGQGTRLTVV.

The chain recombines TRBV27 with TRBJ1-4; 9 positions agree with TRBD1. Germline CDR1 MNHEY, CDR2 SMNVEV (reference sequence). V gave up 2 bases and J gave up 4 bases; unmatched junction bases: 11. The CDR3 extends over 18 amino acids. DNA for the CDR3: TGTGCCAGCAGTTTAGAAGGGGGACAGGGATTCAGTAATGAAAAACTGTTTTTT. Amino acid sequence: CASSLEGGQGFSNEKLFF.

This chain joins TRBV30 and TRBJ2-7, with D possibly TRBD2 on 6 matching bases. With 5 bases removed from V and 1 base from J, the gap between germline ends came to 15 bases. CDR3 length: 14 residues. Germline V gene data show CDR1 as GTSNPN and CDR2 as SVGIG (reference sequence). The CDR3 DNA follows: TGTGCCTGGGCCGGAGGAGGGGATTCCTACGAGCAGTACTTC. Translated: CAWAGGGDSYEQYF.

V is TRBV28 and J is TRBJ2-7; D is ambiguous. CDR1 MDHEN and CDR2 SYDVKM come from the germline V gene. Trimming left V 5 bases short and J 4 bases short, with 30 bases between. There are 19 residues in the CDR3. The CDR3 DNA is TGTGCCAGCAGTACGCGTGGGCTACGGACCCTCAAGTGGGCGTACGAGCAGTACTTC. Amino acid sequence: CASSTRGLRTLKWAYEQYF.

This clone was seen a few times. CDR3 nucleotide sequence: TGCGCCAGCAGCCACAGCGGGGGTGGAGACGAGCAGTACTTC. It translates to CASSHSGGGDEQYF. This chain uses TRBV5-1 with TRBJ2-7; 8 bases align to TRBD2. The V gene end was trimmed by 4 bases and the J gene end by 5 bases; junction bases not matched to a gene: 8. The CDR3 is 14 residues long. Germline CDR1 and CDR2: SGHRS and YFSETQ.

V and J are TRBV4-3 and TRBJ2-4, with D perhaps matching TRBD1 (6 bases). The germline V gene encodes CDR1 LGHNA and CDR2 YSLEER. Deletions cut 3 bases from V and 1 base from J, with 16 bases between. The CDR3 is made up of 17 amino acids. The CDR3 DNA reads TGCGCCAGCAGCCAGGATAGGGGGTGGGTGGCCAAAAACATTCAGTACTTC. This encodes CASSQDRGWVAKNIQYF.

This clone has more than one count but fewer than ten. The chain joins TRBV5-1 to TRBJ2-5, with unresolved D. V was clipped by 6 bases and J by 4 bases, with 16 bases between them. The CDR3 length is 14 residues. Germline V gene data show CDR1 as SGHRS and CDR2 as YFSETQ. The DNA for the CDR3 is TGCGCCAGCACCCCCCGTTTCCCCTCAGAGACCCAGTACTTC. Protein product: CASTPRFPSETQYF.

DNA of the CDR3: TGTGCCAGCAGGGGAAATGGGCGTCAGGAAAAACTGTTTTTT. Its translation is CASRGNGRQEKLFF. The V gene is TRBV27, the J gene TRBJ1-4; D remains ambiguous. V dropped 6 bases and J dropped 8 bases, with 16 bases sitting between them. This CDR3 spans 14 amino acids. The germline V gene has CDR1 MNHEY and CDR2 SMNVEV (reference sequence).

V is TRBV6-4 and J is TRBJ1-6; D gene ambiguous. CDR3 length: 15 amino acids. The germline V gene has CDR1 MRHNA and CDR2 SNTAGT. V lost 4 bases, J lost 8 bases, and 15 bases lay in between. CDR3 nucleotides: TGTGCCAGCAGTGCCCAGAGGTTTGGGGATTCACCCCTCCACTTT. Protein: CASSAQRFGDSPLHF.

CDR3 sequence reads: CASSQVGQSSSYEQYF. In nucleotides, the CDR3 is TGTGCCAGCAGCCAAGTGGGACAGTCGAGCTCCTACGAGCAGTACTTC. The chain links TRBV4-2 to TRBJ2-7, with TRBD1 identical over 7 bases. V was pared by 1 base and J by 0 bases, with 6 bases of the junction left unmatched. The CDR3 has 16 residues. Germline CDR1 and CDR2: LGHNA and YNFKEQ.

In this sample, this clone turned up a few times. This chain uses TRBV7-3 with TRBJ1-1, with D perhaps TRBD1 (5 bases). The V end lost 6 bases, the J end lost 11 bases, and 19 bases lay between the germline ends. The CDR3 spans 13 residues. Germline CDR1 is SGHTA and CDR2 is FQGTGA. CDR3 sequence: CASSLVVRERAFF. The CDR3 DNA reads as TGTGCCAGCAGTTTAGTCGTCAGGGAGCGGGCTTTCTTT.

The CDR3 sequence: CASSPQDRAGYTF. CDR3 coding DNA: TGTGCCAGCAGCCCTCAGGACAGGGCTGGCTACACCTTC. This sequence joins TRBV14 and TRBJ1-2; 8 bases map to TRBD1. Germline CDR1 SGHDN, CDR2 FVKESK. The CDR3 sequence is 13 residues long. Losses at the gene ends were 4 bases for V and 7 bases for J; bases not matched to a gene: 5.

The chain recombines TRBV5-1 with TRBJ2-3; no definite D call. The CDR3 has 14 residues. From germline, CDR1 is SGHRS and CDR2 YFSETQ. Trimming took 5 bases from V and 4 from J, leaving 14 bases between them. The CDR3 DNA reads TGCGCCAGCAGTCTCCAGTCTGAGTCAGATACGCAGTATTTT. Residues: CASSLQSESDTQYF. The variable domain in full, with the rest retrieved from reference TRBV5-1 and TRBJ2-3, is KAGVTQTPRYLIKTRGQQVTLSCSPISGHRSVSWYQQTPGQGLQFLFEYFSETQRNKGNFPGRFSGRQFSNSRSEMNVSTLELGDSALYLCASSLQSESDTQYFGPGTRLTVL.

The chain carries TRBV4-2 and TRBJ1-2, with 9 bases matching TRBD1. The V gene end was trimmed by 1 base and the J gene end by 1 base; junction bases not matched to a gene: 4. The CDR3 is 16 residues long. The V gene's germline CDR1 is LGHNA and CDR2 YNFKEQ. CDR3: CASSQGQGELNYGYTF. Here the CDR3 DNA reads TGTGCCAGCAGCCAAGGACAGGGGGAGCTTAACTATGGCTACACCTTC.

This clone turned up a few times. V and J are TRBV28 and TRBJ2-2; D unresolved. This CDR3 is 13 amino acids long. V gave up 6 bases and J gave up 1 base, with 6 bases separating them. Germline V gene lookup returns CDR1 MDHEN and CDR2 SYDVKM. The CDR3 here is CASRNQNTGELFF. The CDR3 region has the DNA TGTGCCAGCAGAAACCAGAACACCGGGGAGCTGTTTTTT.

The gene calls are TRBV2 and TRBJ1-1; D call uncertain. The CDR3 consists of 15 residues. Germline V lookup: CDR1 SNHLY, CDR2 FYNNEI. The V end lost 7 bases, the J end lost 7 bases, and 22 bases lay between the germline ends. This chain's CDR3 is CASTLSGVIGDEAFF. The CDR3 DNA follows: TGTGCCAGCACCCTGTCTGGGGTAATTGGAGATGAAGCTTTCTTT.

This sequence joins TRBV28 and TRBJ1-4; 10 nucleotides match TRBD1. The ends lost 6 bases at V and 6 bases at J; junction bases unmatched: 7. From germline, CDR1 is MDHEN and CDR2 SYDVKM. The CDR3 contains 15 residues. CDR3 sequence: CASSSMTGGHEKLFF. In DNA, the CDR3 is TGTGCCAGCAGCTCCATGACAGGGGGCCATGAAAAACTGTTTTTT.

The genes are TRBV5-1 and TRBJ2-6; 7 bases fit TRBD1. The CDR3 runs 16 residues. The J segment lost 0 bases and the V segment lost 2 bases, leaving 2 bases of the junction unmatched. The germline CDR1 and CDR2 sequences are SGHRS and YFSETQ. The CDR3 DNA reads TGCGCCAGCAGCTTAACAGGGGTCTCTGGGGCCAACGTCCTGACTTTC. Amino acids: CASSLTGVSGANVLTF.

This rearrangement joins TRBV14 to TRBJ2-5; TRBD2 is a possible D gene (6 bases). Germline V gives CDR1 SGHDN, CDR2 FVKESK. This CDR3 has 15 residues. V lost 4 bases and J 4 bases, leaving 16 bases between the germline ends. In DNA, the CDR3 is TGTGCCAGCAGCCCCGTCAGAGCGGGCGGAGAGACCCAGTACTTC. Protein: CASSPVRAGGETQYF.

The sample holds a few counts of this clone. The chain recombines TRBV7-6 with TRBJ1-5; weak D call: TRBD1 (5 bases). The CDR3 runs to 16 residues. V was shortened by 1 base and J by 0 bases, with 10 bases between the two germline ends. The V gene's germline CDR1 is SGHVS and CDR2 FNYEAQ. CDR3 protein: CASSLGGGYSNQPQHF. CDR3 DNA: TGTGCCAGCAGCTTAGGTGGGGGGTATAGCAATCAGCCCCAGCATTTT.

This clone was counted once. The chain couples TRBV7-8 to TRBJ2-1; D call uncertain. The germline gives CDR1 SGHVS, CDR2 FQNEAQ. This CDR3 region has 11 residues. The V and J ends lost 3 bases and 9 bases respectively, with 6 bases between them. The CDR3 nucleotides read TGTGCCAGCAGCTTTGATTCTGAGCAGTTCTTC. Its translation: CASSFDSEQFF.

This clone has a count of ten or more. The chain has TRBV6-1 and TRBJ2-3, with TRBD2 as a possible D gene (6 bases). There are 15 residues in the CDR3. Germline CDR1 reads MNHNS; CDR2 reads SASEGT. V was shortened by 6 bases and J by 3 bases, with 16 bases between the two germline ends. Here the CDR3 DNA reads TGTGCCAGCAGGCCCGGGCAGGCGGGGACAGATACGCAGTATTTT. Translation gives CASRPGQAGTDTQYF.

The chain is built from TRBV30 and TRBJ1-1; TRBD1 is a possible D gene (5 bases). CDR1 GTSNPN and CDR2 SVGIG come from the germline V gene (reference sequence). V shed 5 bases and J shed 1 base, with 14 bases lying between them. The CDR3 spans 14 residues. This CDR3 reads CAWSGTGQNTEAFF. The CDR3 DNA sequence: TGTGCCTGGTCCGGAACAGGACAGAACACTGAAGCTTTCTTT.

The rearrangement uses TRBV4-1 and TRBJ2-6; TRBD1 matches 7 bases. The CDR3 has 17 amino acids. Germline V CDR1 and CDR2: MGHRA, YSYEKL. The trim removed 4 bases at V and 0 bases at J, leaving 6 bases unmatched. CDR3 sequence reads: CASSLSEGASGANVLTF. The CDR3, as DNA: TGCGCCAGCAGCCTCTCCGAGGGGGCCTCTGGGGCCAACGTCCTGACTTTC.

This chain links TRBV10-1 with TRBJ2-1, with D possibly TRBD1 on 6 matching bases. Between the trimmed V and J ends, which lost 6 bases and 0 bases, there was a span of 15 bases. This CDR3 has 16 amino acids. CDR1 and CDR2 from the germline V gene are WNHNN and SYGVQD (reference sequence). The CDR3 spells CASSAGQWSSYNEQFF. The CDR3 DNA is TGCGCCAGCAGCGCAGGACAGTGGAGCTCCTACAATGAGCAGTTCTTC.